The 30 T cell receptor beta chains listed next were all sequenced from one sample in a study of T cells in Graves' hyperthyroidism and ophthalmopathy. Authors of the study amplified TCR beta CDR3 regions from RNA transcripts. First-round RT-PCR with HTBI primers amplified the TCR CDR3 region. MiXCR, applied by TCRdb to the multiplex PCR reads, yields one record per CDR3 protein. The sample lists about 360,000 distinct CDR3 sequences, 25% occurring once. Sequenced input: blood. The origin of the receptors is a man between 50 and 59 years old with Graves' hyperthyroidism.

This clonotype was seen just once. The chain recombines TRBV16 with TRBJ1-1; 8 nucleotides align to TRBD1. The V and J ends lost 3 bases and 8 bases, in that order; junction bases with no gene match: 14. Germline CDR1 is KGHSY and CDR2 is FQNENV. The CDR3 covers 16 residues. The CDR3 region has the DNA TGTGCCAGCAGCCAGCCCAAACTCGGACAGGGCAGAGAAGCTTTCTTT. This gives the protein CASSQPKLGQGREAFF.

The chain has TRBV9 and TRBJ2-7; 11 nucleotides align to TRBD2. The CDR3 is 15 amino acids. V lost 3 bases to trimming and J lost 0 bases; unmatched junction nucleotides: 2. Germline CDR1 is SGDLS and CDR2 is YYNGEE. CDR3 in amino acids: CASSEGLAASYEQYF. The CDR3 DNA sequence: TGTGCCAGCAGCGAGGGACTAGCGGCCTCCTACGAGCAGTACTTC.

The table lists this clonotype with many counts. This chain links TRBV27 with TRBJ2-3; 11 bases are a match to TRBD2. Trimming at V came to 3 bases and at J to 0 bases, leaving 8 bases not matched to a gene. CDR3 length equals 18 residues. Germline CDR1 and CDR2: MNHEY and SMNVEV (reference sequence). The CDR3 protein is CASSFLGLAGTSTDTQYF. The DNA for the CDR3 is TGTGCCAGCAGTTTCCTCGGACTAGCGGGTACTAGCACAGATACGCAGTATTTT.

This clonotype came up a few times. V usage is TRBV5-1 and J usage is TRBJ1-1; D is perhaps TRBD1 (6 bases). The CDR3 contains 14 residues. Germline-derived CDR1 and CDR2 are SGHRS and YFSETQ. Trimming removed 4 bases at V and 2 bases at J, with 12 bases between. CDR3 in DNA: TGCGCCAGCAGCCCTGGGACAACCAACACTGAAGCTTTCTTT. Protein: CASSPGTTNTEAFF.

In its sample, this clonotype was seen a few times. This chain uses TRBV2 with TRBJ1-1; TRBD1 might be the D (5 bases). Trimming removed 3 bases at V and 5 bases at J, with 10 bases between. Germline V gene lookup returns CDR1 SNHLY and CDR2 FYNNEI. The CDR3 length is 13 residues. The CDR3 spells CASSDLEGTEAFF. In DNA, the CDR3 is TGTGCCAGCAGTGACCTAGAGGGGACTGAAGCTTTCTTT.

The V gene is TRBV20-1, the J gene TRBJ2-3, with D uncertain. This CDR3 contains 11 residues. Trimming took off 2 bases at V and 7 bases at J, with 7 bases between the two ends. CDR1 DFQATT and CDR2 SNEGSKA come from the germline V gene (reference sequence). CDR3 in DNA: TGCAGTGCTAGACTAAGCAATACGCAGTATTTT. Protein sequence: CSARLSNTQYF.

V is TRBV7-2 and J is TRBJ2-7; 7 bases map to TRBD1. This CDR3 comprises 14 residues. After removal of 1 base from V and 5 bases from J, the junction contained 5 bases not matched to a gene. CDR1 is SGHTA, CDR2 FQGNSA, per germline. The CDR3 reads CASSLVDRANEQYF. The CDR3 nucleotides read TGTGCCAGCAGCTTAGTTGACAGGGCGAACGAGCAGTACTTC.

This clonotype was seen a few times. This chain joins TRBV10-3 and TRBJ2-3, with 14 bases matching TRBD2. The ends lost 10 bases at V and 1 base at J; junction bases unmatched: 16. CDR1 is ENHRY, CDR2 SYGVKD, per germline. This CDR3 has 19 residues. The chain's CDR3 is CATVAKGTSGSYGTDTQYF. In DNA, the CDR3 is TGTGCCACCGTAGCTAAAGGGACTAGCGGGAGCTACGGCACAGATACGCAGTATTTT.

The V and J genes are TRBV7-6 and TRBJ2-1; TRBD2 aligns across 16 bases. This CDR3 has 18 amino acids. V was clipped by 1 base and J by 8 bases; unmatched bases: 8. The germline gives CDR1 SGHVS, CDR2 FNYEAQ. CDR3: CASSLEGTSGRARDEQFF. In DNA form, the CDR3 reads TGTGCCAGCAGCTTAGAAGGGACTAGCGGGAGGGCCCGGGATGAGCAGTTCTTC.

There are a few counts of this clonotype. The chain combines TRBV12-3 or TRBV12-4 with TRBJ1-2; D is perhaps TRBD1 (6 bases). V shed 4 bases and J shed 3 bases, with 9 bases lying between them. CDR3 length equals 13 residues. CDR3 loop: CASSSWTDYGYTF. CDR3 nucleotides: TGTGCCAGCAGTTCTTGGACAGACTATGGCTACACCTTC.

The sample holds a few counts of this clonotype. The chain has TRBV20-1 and TRBJ1-6, with unresolved D. Germline CDR1 and CDR2: DFQATT and SNEGSKA (reference sequence). This CDR3 has 12 residues. The germline V and J ends were trimmed by 0 bases and 10 bases, with 7 bases remaining between them. The CDR3 spells CSARDGLSPLHF. As DNA, the CDR3 is TGCAGTGCTAGAGATGGGTTATCACCCCTCCACTTT.

Comment on this clonotype: A much bigger clone sits one base away, suggesting this may be a read error. This sequence joins TRBV11-1 and TRBJ2-7; TRBD1 or TRBD2 may be the D gene (6 bases each). The J call is uncertain, as TRBJ2-1 better fits the DNA end. Looked up from germline, CDR1 is SGHAT and CDR2 is FQDESV (reference sequence). The CDR3 spans 15 residues. The CDR3, as DNA: TGTGCCAGCAGCTTAACGGGGGCAGATTCCTACGAGCAGTTCTTC. Its protein is CASSLTGADSYEQFF.

This clonotype has only a few counts. The chain uses TRBV20-1 and TRBJ2-1, with 8 bases matching TRBD1. The ends lost 4 bases at V and 1 base at J; junction bases unmatched: 6. Germline V CDR1 and CDR2: DFQATT, SNEGSKA (reference sequence). CDR3 length equals 15 residues. CDR3: CSATPRDRSYNEQFF. CDR3 in DNA: TGCAGTGCTACTCCCCGGGACAGGTCCTACAATGAGCAGTTCTTC.

In its sample, this clonotype was seen many times. This chain joins TRBV5-1 and TRBJ2-7, with TRBD2 identical over 11 bases. The germline gives CDR1 SGHRS, CDR2 YFSETQ. V lost 4 bases and J lost 0; bases outside the gene matches: 6. The CDR3 consists of 16 residues. CDR3 nucleotide sequence: TGCGCCAGCAGCCTAGGTACTAGCGGGAGCTCCTACGAGCAGTACTTC. It encodes CASSLGTSGSSYEQYF.

This clonotype was found many times. The genes are TRBV3-1 and TRBJ1-4; D may be TRBD1 (6 bases). Trimming cost V 1 base and J 5 bases, with 11 bases left between them. The CDR3 sequence is 15 residues long. Germline V lookup: CDR1 LGHDT, CDR2 YNNKEL (reference sequence). The chain's CDR3 is CASSQAWDKNEKLFF. The CDR3 region has the DNA TGTGCCAGCAGCCAAGCGTGGGACAAGAATGAAAAACTGTTTTTT.

There are a few counts of this clonotype. The chain combines TRBV7-9 with TRBJ2-3, with 7 bases lining up with TRBD2. Looked up from germline, CDR1 is SEHNR and CDR2 is FQNEAQ (reference sequence). The V gene end was trimmed by 0 bases and the J gene end by 2 bases; junction bases not matched to a gene: 5. This CDR3 spans 16 amino acids. This chain's CDR3 is CASSLAGLITTDTQYF. In nucleotides, the CDR3 is TGTGCCAGCAGCTTAGCGGGACTAATCACCACAGATACGCAGTATTTT.

The table lists this clonotype with many counts. The chain has TRBV6-1 and TRBJ2-1; no clear D. CDR1 is MNHNS and CDR2 is SASEGT in the germline V gene. This CDR3 comprises 15 residues. V lost 5 bases and J 8 bases, leaving 19 bases between the germline ends. The chain's CDR3 is CASSYKFVPLDEQFF. CDR3 coding DNA: TGTGCCAGCAGTTATAAGTTTGTTCCCCTCGATGAGCAGTTCTTC.

The rearrangement links TRBV6-5 to TRBJ1-4; perhaps TRBD1 as D (6 bases). CDR3 length: 15 residues. CDR1 is MNHEY and CDR2 is SVGAGI in the germline V gene. Trimming removed 2 bases at V and 7 bases at J, with 14 bases between. CDR3 protein: CASSYIGGGGEKLFF. The CDR3 DNA sequence: TGTGCCAGCAGTTACATCGGAGGGGGAGGTGAAAAACTGTTTTTT.

The chain combines TRBV2 with TRBJ2-7; perhaps TRBD2 as D (6 bases). V was cut by 8 bases and J by 1 base, with 12 bases left in between. In germline, CDR1 is SNHLY, CDR2 FYNNEI. The CDR3 loop spans 13 amino acids. The CDR3 sequence is CASWTEGSYEQYF. Here the CDR3 DNA reads TGTGCCAGCTGGACGGAGGGTTCCTACGAGCAGTACTTC.

This clonotype appeared many times. The V call is TRBV10-3, the J call TRBJ2-7; 10 bases are a match to TRBD2. In germline, CDR1 is ENHRY, CDR2 SYGVKD. There are 17 residues in the CDR3. After removal of 6 bases from V and 4 bases from J, the junction contained 15 bases not matched to a gene. The CDR3 nucleotides read TGTGCCATCAGCCCCGGGAGCGGGAGGGCCGGTGGATACGAGCAGTACTTC. Its translation: CAISPGSGRAGGYEQYF.

The chain employs TRBV7-9 and TRBJ1-4; D gene uncertain. Germline V gene data show CDR1 as SEHNR and CDR2 as FQNEAQ (reference sequence). The V end was cut by 6 bases, the J end by 0 bases, with 14 bases between. The CDR3 is 16 residues long. In nucleotides, the CDR3 is TGTGCCAGCAGTCCAGACGGACTTGCAACTAATGAAAAACTGTTTTTT. This sequence encodes CASSPDGLATNEKLFF.

This chain uses TRBV29-1 with TRBJ2-5; TRBD1 matches at 8 bases. The CDR3 sequence is 13 residues long. Trimming at V came to 6 bases and at J to 4 bases, leaving 7 bases not matched to a gene. Germline V gives CDR1 SQVTM, CDR2 ANQGSEA. The CDR3 bases are TGCAGCGTCCCCTTCGGACAGGGAGAGACCCAGTACTTC. This gives the protein CSVPFGQGETQYF.

This clonotype was counted ten times or more. The J gene is TRBJ2-1, the V gene TRBV7-2, with 13 positions matching TRBD2. CDR3 length equals 19 residues. With V trimmed by 2 bases and J by 5 bases, 12 bases remained unmatched. From germline, CDR1 is SGHTA and CDR2 FQGNSA. CDR3 sequence reads: CASSLTGTSGIHSHNEQFF. The CDR3 DNA reads as TGTGCCAGCAGCTTAACCGGGACTAGCGGGATCCATTCGCACAATGAGCAGTTCTTC.

This sequence joins TRBV29-1 and TRBJ2-4, with no clear D. Germline V gene sequence: CDR1 SQVTM, CDR2 ANQGSEA. The CDR3 consists of 11 residues. The V end was cut by 3 bases, the J end by 6 bases, with 6 bases between. The CDR3 loop is CSVEEGNIQYF. In DNA, the CDR3 is TGCAGCGTTGAGGAAGGAAACATTCAGTACTTC.

The chain has TRBV20-1 and TRBJ2-7, with D maybe TRBD1 (6 bases). The CDR3 contains 15 residues. Germline V gene lookup returns CDR1 DFQATT and CDR2 SNEGSKA (reference sequence). Trimming pared 6 bases from V and 2 bases from J, leaving 20 bases between. DNA of the CDR3: TGCAGTGCCACATTGGTAACAGGGAACCCCTACGAGCAGTACTTC. Amino acids: CSATLVTGNPYEQYF.

The chain links TRBV12-3 or TRBV12-4 to TRBJ2-4, with no clear D. The CDR3 spans 12 residues. Trimming took off 5 bases at V and 4 bases at J, with 6 bases between the two ends. This CDR3 is CASSVPKNIQYF. CDR3 sequence (DNA): TGTGCCAGCAGTGTACCTAAAAACATTCAGTACTTC.

This clonotype has only a few counts. The chain couples TRBV20-1 to TRBJ1-2, with TRBD1 matching 7 bases. This CDR3 comprises 14 residues. V gave up 6 bases and J gave up 0 bases; unmatched junction bases: 7. CDR1 and CDR2 from the germline V gene are DFQATT and SNEGSKA (reference sequence). The CDR3 spells CSAVRQGTNYGYTF. The CDR3 DNA sequence: TGCAGTGCCGTACGACAGGGTACTAACTATGGCTACACCTTC.

This chain uses TRBV2 with TRBJ2-2, with D perhaps TRBD1 (5 bases). The CDR3 is 16 residues long. Germline CDR1 and CDR2: SNHLY and FYNNEI. Deletions cut 3 bases from V and 0 bases from J, with 11 bases between. CDR3 DNA sequence: TGTGCCAGCAGTGAGTTCAGGGTTGCGAACACCGGGGAGCTGTTTTTT. Translation: CASSEFRVANTGELFF. The variable domain in full, with the rest retrieved from reference TRBV2 and TRBJ2-2, is EPEVTQTPSHQVTQMGQEVILRCVPISNHLYFYWYRQILGQKVEFLVSFYNNEISEKSEIFDDQFSVERPDGSNFTLKIRSTKLEDSAMYFCASSEFRVANTGELFFGEGSRLTVL.

The sample holds a few counts of this clonotype. The rearrangement joins TRBV7-9 to TRBJ2-1, with TRBD2 as a possible D gene (6 bases). CDR1 and CDR2 (germline): SEHNR, FQNEAQ (reference sequence). The CDR3 runs 15 residues. V shed 2 bases and J shed 3 bases, with 11 bases lying between them. CDR3 nucleotide sequence: TGTGCCAGCAGCTTATTCGGCGGGGACTACAATGAGCAGTTCTTC. Residues: CASSLFGGDYNEQFF.

The chain uses TRBV7-2 and TRBJ2-7; TRBD2 might be the D (5 bases). Trimming stripped 4 bases from V and 2 bases from J, with 18 bases between. The length of the CDR3 is 16 residues. Germline loops: CDR1 SGHTA, CDR2 FQGNSA. The DNA of the CDR3 is TGTGCCAGCAGCTCCCCCAAGATGGGAGTGGCCTACGAGCAGTACTTC. Protein sequence: CASSSPKMGVAYEQYF.